This TCR beta chain comes out of a study of CD8 T cells in ankylosing spondylitis. Study results and limitations: Within ankylosing spondylitis blood, a TCR beta motif made up of roughly eight highly homologous variants appeared to be characteristic. Some of the motif variants had earlier been found in reactive arthritis patients' fluid and blood. Within peripheral blood, clones linked to disease were CD8+ and relatively rare. Clones linked to disease were reported to show significant enrichment in matched ankylosing spondylitis synovial fluid.

Looked up from germline, CDR1 is SGHRS and CDR2 is YFSETQ. Between the trimmed V and J ends, which lost 0 bases and 2 bases, there was a span of 15 bases. CDR3 size: 17 residues. As the method for making TCR beta libraries, quantitative 5'-RACE with molecular barcodes was used. TCRdb fed the 5' RACE reads into MiXCR, producing one record per CDR3 protein. Here the sample spans over 600,000 distinct CDR3 sequences, around 20% being singletons. This clonotype turned up a few times. Its antigen remains unknown. The chain joins TRBV5-1 to TRBJ2-1; D remains unclear. Sequencing input: blood, either unsorted or a sorted T cell fraction (not recorded which). The clonotype comes from a male donor with ankylosing spondylitis. The chain's CDR3 is CASSLGSGGGAYNEQFF. The CDR3 DNA sequence: TGCGCCAGCAGCTTGGGTTCCGGCGGCGGTGCCTACAATGAGCAGTTCTTC.